Included here is one T cell receptor beta chain sequence, with context. The data were taken from a study of blood T cell repertoires in COVID-19. In the study overall: Some COVID-19 samples were acute and others convalescent; all came from the United States, Italy and Spain.

The method was immunoSEQ multiplex PCR; TCRdb's version includes in-frame clones alone and lacks a portion of them. The sample lists approximately 240,000 clones; 75% to 85% were seen once. The V end was cut by 0 bases, the J end by 0 bases, with 11 bases between. Germline lookup yields CDR1 LNHNV and CDR2 YYDKDF (reference sequence). The CDR3 is 16 residues long. The sequence was collected from a human donor in a cohort sampled during active COVID-19. Material: peripheral blood. The chain has TRBV15 and TRBJ1-1, with D unresolved. The CDR3 nucleotides read TGTGCCACCAGCAGAGAACAGTTTCTAATGAACACTGAAGCTTTCTTT. Amino acids: CATSREQFLMNTEAFF.